This T cell receptor (beta chain) was obtained from a study of cytomegalovirus exposure and HLA in healthy donors. PCR amplification relied on 60 Vbeta primers (plus 13 Jbeta primers). Assay used: immunoSEQ multiplex PCR; TCRdb lists only in-frame clones, some missing. The repertoire holds 150,000 or so clones, with around three quarters as singletons. Germline loops: CDR1 MDHEN, CDR2 SYDVKM. With V trimmed by 3 bases and J by 1 base, 8 bases remained unmatched. The CDR3 covers 16 residues. Study-level findings and limits: Despite most TCR sequences being rare, some public TCRs occurred in many donors. TCR beta V segments were, for the most part, productive about 87% or about 30% of the time in an earlier analysis.

This clone was seen just once. The antigen is undetermined. The TCR comes from a woman aged 40 to 55 in good health and CMV-seronegative. Sequenced input: PBMCs. The rearrangement uses TRBV28 and TRBJ2-7; 8 bases fit TRBD1. Here the CDR3 DNA reads TGTGCCAGCAGTTTTCTGGGACAGGACCCTTCCTACGAGCAGTACTTC. Residues: CASSFLGQDPSYEQYF.